This section outlines one TCR beta chain sequence together with its context. The data derive from a study of T cell clones after liver transplantation. Generated by immunoSEQ multiplex PCR, the TCRdb table keeps only in-frame clones and is missing some. Of 90,000 to 120,000 clones in the sample, 82% were seen once. The TCR sequence derives from a human donor who received a liver transplant. The specimen comprised CD4+ T cells from blood, sampled before liver transplant.

The CDR3 DNA sequence: TGTGCCAGCAAGTCTCTGAACACTGAAGCTTTCTTT. This translates into CASKSLNTEAFF. The rearrangement joins TRBV9 to TRBJ1-1; no clear D gene. Germline V gives CDR1 SGDLS, CDR2 YYNGEE. This CDR3 contains 12 residues. V was cut by 6 bases and J by 0 bases, with 6 bases left in between.